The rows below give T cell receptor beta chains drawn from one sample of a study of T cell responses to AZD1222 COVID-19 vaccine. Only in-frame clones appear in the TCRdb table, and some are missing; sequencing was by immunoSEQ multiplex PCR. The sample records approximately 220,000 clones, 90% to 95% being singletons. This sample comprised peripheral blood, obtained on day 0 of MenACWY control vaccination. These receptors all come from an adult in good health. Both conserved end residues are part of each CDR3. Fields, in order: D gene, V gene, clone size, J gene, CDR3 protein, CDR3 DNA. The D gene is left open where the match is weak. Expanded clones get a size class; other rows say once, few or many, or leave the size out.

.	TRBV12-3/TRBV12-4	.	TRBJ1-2	CASSLGYGYTF	TGTGCCAGCAGTTTAGGATATGGCTACACCTTC
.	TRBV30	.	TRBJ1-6	CAWRRQNNSPLHF	TGTGCCTGGAGGAGGCAGAATAATTCACCCCTCCACTTT
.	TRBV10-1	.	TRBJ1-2	CASSGDGLPVQDYGYTF	TGCGCCAGCAGTGGTGACGGACTCCCCGTCCAGGACTATGGCTACACCTTC
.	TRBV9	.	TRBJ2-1	CASSVGRNGGRDEQFF	TGTGCCAGCAGCGTAGGTCGCAACGGGGGGCGGGATGAGCAGTTCTTC
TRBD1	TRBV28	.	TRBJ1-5	CASSLGQGDQPQHF	TGTGCCAGCAGTTTGGGACAGGGGGATCAGCCCCAGCATTTT
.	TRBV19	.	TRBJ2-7	CASSRSGIGEQYF	TGTGCCAGTAGTAGGTCAGGGATAGGGGAGCAGTACTTC
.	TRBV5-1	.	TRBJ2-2	CASSLDALDPEGNTGELFF	TGCGCCAGCAGCTTGGATGCGTTGGACCCAGAAGGAAACACCGGGGAGCTGTTTTTT
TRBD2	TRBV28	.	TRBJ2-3	CASSLAGADTQYF	TGTGCCAGCAGCTTAGCGGGAGCAGATACGCAGTATTTT
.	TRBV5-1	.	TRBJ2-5	CASSSRDGETQYF	TGCGCCAGCAGCTCCCGGGACGGGGAGACCCAGTACTTC
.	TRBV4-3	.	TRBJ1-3	CASSQAGGGGAGNTIYF	TGCGCCAGCAGCCAGGCGGGCGGCGGGGGGGCTGGAAACACCATATATTTT
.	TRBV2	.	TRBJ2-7	CASSESETSYEQYF	TGTGCCAGCAGTGAGTCGGAGACCTCCTACGAGCAGTACTTC
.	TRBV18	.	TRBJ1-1	CASSPLGYTEAFF	TGTGCCAGCTCACCTCTGGGATATACTGAAGCTTTCTTT
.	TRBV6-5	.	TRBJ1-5	CASRGGFLEPQHF	TGTGCCAGCAGGGGGGGGTTCCTGGAGCCCCAGCATTTT
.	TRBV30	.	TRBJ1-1	CAWSVDGGSTEAFF	TGTGCCTGGAGTGTAGACGGGGGAAGCACTGAAGCTTTCTTT
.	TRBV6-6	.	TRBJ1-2	CASSRDRIQDYGYTF	TGTGCCAGCAGTCGAGACAGGATTCAGGACTATGGCTACACCTTC
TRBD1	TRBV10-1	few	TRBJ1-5	CASRTGDRGHISNQPQHF	TGCGCCAGCAGGACAGGGGACAGGGGACATATTAGCAATCAGCCCCAGCATTTT
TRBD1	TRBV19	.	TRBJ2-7	CASWGQGRNEQYF	TGTGCCAGTTGGGGACAGGGCCGGAACGAGCAGTACTTC
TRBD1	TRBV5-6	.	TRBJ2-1	CASSWDRDLNEQFF	TGTGCCAGCAGCTGGGACAGGGACCTCAATGAGCAGTTCTTC
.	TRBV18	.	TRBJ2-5	CASVGGLGRGETQYF	TGTGCCAGCGTAGGGGGACTGGGGCGCGGAGAGACCCAGTACTTC
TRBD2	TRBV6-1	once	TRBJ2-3	CASSERLAGGPDTQYF	TGTGCCAGCAGTGAAAGACTAGCGGGGGGGCCAGATACGCAGTATTTT
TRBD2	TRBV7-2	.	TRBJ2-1	CASSTWTSYNEQFF	TGTGCCAGCAGCACCTGGACTAGCTATAATGAGCAGTTCTTC
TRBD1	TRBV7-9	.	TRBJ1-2	CASSSQQGDYGYTF	TGTGCCAGCAGCTCCCAACAGGGGGACTATGGCTACACCTTC
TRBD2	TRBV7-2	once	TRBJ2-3	CASSLVSSGGGHTQYF	TGTGCCAGCAGCTTAGTGTCTAGCGGGGGGGGACATACGCAGTATTTT
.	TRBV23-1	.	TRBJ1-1	CASSQSLILTPNGTEAFF	TGCGCCAGCAGTCAATCCTTAATCCTTACCCCAAACGGCACTGAAGCTTTCTTT
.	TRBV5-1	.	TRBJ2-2	CASSYQGTGELFF	TGCGCCAGCAGCTACCAGGGGACCGGGGAGCTGTTTTTT
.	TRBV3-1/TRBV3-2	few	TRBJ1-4	CASSRATNEKLFF	TGTGCCAGCTCTAGGGCAACTAATGAAAAACTGTTTTTT
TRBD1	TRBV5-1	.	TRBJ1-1	CASSLQTGGAGTEAFF	TGCGCCAGCAGCTTACAGACAGGGGGCGCGGGGACTGAAGCTTTCTTT
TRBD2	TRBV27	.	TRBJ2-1	CASSLSGGHYNEQFF	TGTGCCAGCAGTTTAAGCGGGGGGCACTACAATGAGCAGTTCTTC
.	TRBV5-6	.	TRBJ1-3	CASSLVTGGGNTIYF	TGTGCCAGCAGCTTAGTCACCGGAGGAGGAAACACCATATATTTT
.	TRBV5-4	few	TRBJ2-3	CASSPGPGGGADTQYF	TGTGCCAGCAGCCCCGGTCCGGGGGGCGGCGCAGATACGCAGTATTTT
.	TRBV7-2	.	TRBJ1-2	CASSLETPRSYTF	TGTGCCAGCAGCCTCGAGACCCCTCGGAGCTACACCTTC
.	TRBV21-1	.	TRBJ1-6	CASSKGDRVSSYNSPLHF	TGTGCCAGCAGCAAAGGAGACAGGGTGAGCTCCTATAATTCACCCCTCCACTTT
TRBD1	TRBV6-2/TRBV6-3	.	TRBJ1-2	CASSQTTGAYGYTF	TGTGCCAGCAGTCAAACGACAGGGGCTTATGGCTACACCTTC
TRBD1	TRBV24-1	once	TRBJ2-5	CATSGPGTAQETQYF	TGTGCCACCAGTGGCCCAGGGACAGCCCAAGAGACCCAGTACTTC